The rows below give T cell receptor beta chains drawn from one sample of a study of T cells after yellow fever vaccination. TCRdb re-called the 5' RACE reads with MiXCR, one entry per CDR3 protein. Counted here are 25,000 to 30,000 distinct CDR3 sequences, roughly 5.9% occurring once; the ten biggest clones make up 20% to 30%. The sample was PBMCs, either bulk or a sorted T-cell subset (CD4+, CD8+, memory, or dextramer-sorted; not recorded which), taken on the day of the yellow fever booster vaccination. These receptor sequences come from a man aged 25-45 years who received the YFV17D yellow fever vaccine. Both conserved end residues are part of each CDR3. Fields, in order: clone size, V gene, J gene, D gene, CDR3 DNA, CDR3 protein. D genes are given only for firm matches. The size field is filled for only some rows; it gives once, few, many or a size class.

abundance: many
v_gene: TRBV12-3/TRBV12-4
j_gene: TRBJ1-3
d_gene: NA
CDR3nt: TGTGCCAGCACCAAAACACCTGGGACTGGGCAGGGAAACACCATATATTTT
CDR3aa: CASTKTPGTGQGNTIYF

abundance: many
v_gene: TRBV20-1
j_gene: TRBJ2-1
d_gene: NA
CDR3nt: TGCAGTACCTCGGACCTTTACAATGAGCAGTTCTTC
CDR3aa: CSTSDLYNEQFF

abundance: few
v_gene: TRBV10-3
j_gene: TRBJ2-5
d_gene: TRBD2
CDR3nt: TGTGCCATCAGTGAGTCCGTTAGCGGGTGGGCCCAAGGAACCCAGTACTTC
CDR3aa: CAISESVSGWAQGTQYF

abundance: NA
v_gene: TRBV20-1
j_gene: TRBJ2-7
d_gene: TRBD2
CDR3nt: TGCAGTGCTAGTGGGGGGACCGGGGGGGGCGAGCAGTACTTC
CDR3aa: CSASGGTGGGEQYF

abundance: NA
v_gene: TRBV18
j_gene: TRBJ1-2
d_gene: NA
CDR3nt: TGTGCCAGCTCACCAAGGTCTAGTCGTGGCTACACCTTC
CDR3aa: CASSPRSSRGYTF

abundance: few
v_gene: TRBV4-2
j_gene: TRBJ2-7
d_gene: TRBD2
CDR3nt: TGTGCCAGCAGCCAAGATTCGGGACTAGCGGTGACGGGGTACGAGCAGTACTTC
CDR3aa: CASSQDSGLAVTGYEQYF

abundance: many
v_gene: TRBV7-2
j_gene: TRBJ2-5
d_gene: TRBD1
CDR3nt: TGTGCCAGCAGCCTCCAGGGCGGACAGGGTTTCGAGACCCAGTACTTC
CDR3aa: CASSLQGGQGFETQYF

abundance: many
v_gene: TRBV15
j_gene: TRBJ1-1
d_gene: TRBD1
CDR3nt: TGTGCCACCAGACCCGGACAGGCGACTTTTGAAGCTTTCTTT
CDR3aa: CATRPGQATFEAFF

abundance: NA
v_gene: TRBV7-2
j_gene: TRBJ1-2
d_gene: NA
CDR3nt: TGTGCCAGCAGCTCCGCGGTCGGGGGGCGGGGATATGGCTACACCTTC
CDR3aa: CASSSAVGGRGYGYTF

abundance: few
v_gene: TRBV5-1
j_gene: TRBJ2-3
d_gene: TRBD1
CDR3nt: TGCGCCAGCAGCTCGGGACAGCCAGCAGATACGCAGTATTTT
CDR3aa: CASSSGQPADTQYF

abundance: many
v_gene: TRBV7-2
j_gene: TRBJ1-5
d_gene: TRBD1
CDR3nt: TGTGCCAGCAGCACGGGACAGGGCATGCGGCCCCAGCATTTT
CDR3aa: CASSTGQGMRPQHF

abundance: NA
v_gene: TRBV9
j_gene: TRBJ2-1
d_gene: NA
CDR3nt: TGTGCCAGCAGCGTAGCGACTGGTAGGGGTGGTGAGCAGTTCTTC
CDR3aa: CASSVATGRGGEQFF

abundance: few
v_gene: TRBV30
j_gene: TRBJ1-4
d_gene: NA
CDR3nt: TGTGCCTGGAGTGAGCGCGGACTCTATGAAAAACTGTTTTTT
CDR3aa: CAWSERGLYEKLFF

abundance: many
v_gene: TRBV27
j_gene: TRBJ1-2
d_gene: TRBD1
CDR3nt: TGTGCCAGCAGTTACAGGGGTGACTATGGCTACACCTTC
CDR3aa: CASSYRGDYGYTF

abundance: many
v_gene: TRBV7-9
j_gene: TRBJ2-5
d_gene: NA
CDR3nt: TGTGCCAGCAGTGGGTCGGGGTTCGAGACCCAGTACTTC
CDR3aa: CASSGSGFETQYF

abundance: many
v_gene: TRBV6-1
j_gene: TRBJ2-3
d_gene: NA
CDR3nt: TGTGCCAGCAGCCCCGGACGGGAACCCACAGATACGCAGTATTTT
CDR3aa: CASSPGREPTDTQYF

abundance: few
v_gene: TRBV5-6
j_gene: TRBJ1-1
d_gene: NA
CDR3nt: TGTGCCAGCAGCTTCCCCGGCCAGAACACTGAAGCTTTCTTT
CDR3aa: CASSFPGQNTEAFF

abundance: many
v_gene: TRBV27
j_gene: TRBJ2-3
d_gene: NA
CDR3nt: TGTGCCAGCAGTCTTCCCCAGGGTACGCAGTATTTT
CDR3aa: CASSLPQGTQYF

abundance: many
v_gene: TRBV7-2
j_gene: TRBJ2-3
d_gene: NA
CDR3nt: TGTGCCAGCAGCTCCGGTCAACGCACGACAGATACGCAGTATTTT
CDR3aa: CASSSGQRTTDTQYF

abundance: NA
v_gene: TRBV7-2
j_gene: TRBJ2-7
d_gene: TRBD1
CDR3nt: TGTGCCAGCAGCCCGGACAGGTACGAGCAGTACTTC
CDR3aa: CASSPDRYEQYF

abundance: few
v_gene: TRBV7-2
j_gene: TRBJ2-1
d_gene: NA
CDR3nt: TGTGCCAGCAGCCCGTCTCGAGGTGAGGATGAGCAGTTCTTC
CDR3aa: CASSPSRGEDEQFF

abundance: many
v_gene: TRBV5-1
j_gene: TRBJ2-3
d_gene: NA
CDR3nt: TGCGCCAGCACGGGACCGAGTTCCGATACGCAGTATTTT
CDR3aa: CASTGPSSDTQYF

abundance: many
v_gene: TRBV12-3/TRBV12-4
j_gene: TRBJ1-1
d_gene: TRBD1
CDR3nt: TGTGCCAGCAGACCGCAGGGGGCTGGGGAAGCTTTCTTT
CDR3aa: CASRPQGAGEAFF

abundance: NA
v_gene: TRBV20-1
j_gene: TRBJ2-2
d_gene: NA
CDR3nt: TGCAGTGCTAGATCCGGGACACGGGGCGGGGAGCTGTTTTTT
CDR3aa: CSARSGTRGGELFF

abundance: many
v_gene: TRBV18
j_gene: TRBJ2-7
d_gene: TRBD1
CDR3nt: TGTGCCAGCTCACACGGGACAGAAACCTACGAGCAGTACTTC
CDR3aa: CASSHGTETYEQYF

abundance: NA
v_gene: TRBV2
j_gene: TRBJ1-4
d_gene: NA
CDR3nt: TGTGCCAGCAGTGAACGGACCGGGAGGAGTGAAAAACTGTTTTTT
CDR3aa: CASSERTGRSEKLFF

abundance: few
v_gene: TRBV5-1
j_gene: TRBJ1-1
d_gene: NA
CDR3nt: TGCGCCAGCAGCATACAGCGGGAGGAAGCTTTCTTT
CDR3aa: CASSIQREEAFF

abundance: many
v_gene: TRBV19
j_gene: TRBJ2-1
d_gene: TRBD2
CDR3nt: TGTGCCAGTAGTTTCTCTAGCGGGGGAAACCACAATGAGCAGTTCTTC
CDR3aa: CASSFSSGGNHNEQFF

abundance: many
v_gene: TRBV20-1
j_gene: TRBJ1-5
d_gene: NA
CDR3nt: TGCAGTGCTGGCCCAAGCAATCAGCCCCAGCATTTT
CDR3aa: CSAGPSNQPQHF

abundance: many
v_gene: TRBV30
j_gene: TRBJ2-3
d_gene: NA
CDR3nt: TGTGCCTGGTCGACAGTCAGCACAGATACGCAGTATTTT
CDR3aa: CAWSTVSTDTQYF

abundance: NA
v_gene: TRBV29-1
j_gene: TRBJ2-7
d_gene: TRBD1
CDR3nt: TGCAGCGTCAGGACAGGGCGTGGCGAGCAGTACTTC
CDR3aa: CSVRTGRGEQYF

abundance: few
v_gene: TRBV27
j_gene: TRBJ2-6
d_gene: NA
CDR3nt: TGTGCCAGCAGTTTTTCAGCCTTCTCTGGGGCCAACGTCCTGACTTTC
CDR3aa: CASSFSAFSGANVLTF

abundance: few
v_gene: TRBV5-4
j_gene: TRBJ1-2
d_gene: NA
CDR3nt: TGTGCCAGCAGCTTGGGTGGACAGTCCTATGGCTACACCTTC
CDR3aa: CASSLGGQSYGYTF

abundance: NA
v_gene: TRBV2
j_gene: TRBJ2-5
d_gene: TRBD1
CDR3nt: TGTGCCAGCAGCACCCTGACAGGGCAAGAGACCCAGTACTTC
CDR3aa: CASSTLTGQETQYF

abundance: many
v_gene: TRBV25-1
j_gene: TRBJ2-3
d_gene: NA
CDR3nt: TGTGCCAGCAGTGAAGAAGGAAGCACAGATACGCAGTATTTT
CDR3aa: CASSEEGSTDTQYF

abundance: few
v_gene: TRBV7-9
j_gene: TRBJ2-5
d_gene: NA
CDR3nt: TGTGCCAGCAGCTTAAGGGGGATCGAGACCCAGTACTTC
CDR3aa: CASSLRGIETQYF

abundance: many
v_gene: TRBV18
j_gene: TRBJ1-5
d_gene: NA
CDR3nt: TGTGCCAGCTCGGGGCAGAGCAATCAGCCCCAGCATTTT
CDR3aa: CASSGQSNQPQHF

abundance: many
v_gene: TRBV2
j_gene: TRBJ2-4
d_gene: NA
CDR3nt: TGTGCCAGCACTCAGGAGGGTAGGAACATTCAGTACTTC
CDR3aa: CASTQEGRNIQYF

abundance: many
v_gene: TRBV15
j_gene: TRBJ1-4
d_gene: NA
CDR3nt: TGTGCCACCAACCGAGGGGGGGCGCATGAAAAACTGTTTTTT
CDR3aa: CATNRGGAHEKLFF

abundance: NA
v_gene: TRBV4-1
j_gene: TRBJ2-3
d_gene: TRBD2
CDR3nt: TGCGCCAGCAGCCAGCAGACTAGCGGGAGACGAGGGGCAGATACGCAGTATTTT
CDR3aa: CASSQQTSGRRGADTQYF